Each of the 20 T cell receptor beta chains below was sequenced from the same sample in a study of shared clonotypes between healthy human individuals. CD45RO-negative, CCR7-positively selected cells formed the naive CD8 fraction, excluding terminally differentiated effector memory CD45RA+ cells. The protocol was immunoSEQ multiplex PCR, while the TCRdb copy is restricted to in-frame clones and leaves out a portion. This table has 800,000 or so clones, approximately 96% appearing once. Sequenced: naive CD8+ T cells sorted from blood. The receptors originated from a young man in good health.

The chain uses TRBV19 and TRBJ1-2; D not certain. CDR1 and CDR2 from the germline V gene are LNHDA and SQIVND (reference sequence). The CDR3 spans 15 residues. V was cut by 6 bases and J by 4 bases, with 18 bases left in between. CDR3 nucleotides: TGTGCCAGTAGGATGCCATGGGGTAATAGCTATGGCTACACCTTC. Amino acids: CASRMPWGNSYGYTF.

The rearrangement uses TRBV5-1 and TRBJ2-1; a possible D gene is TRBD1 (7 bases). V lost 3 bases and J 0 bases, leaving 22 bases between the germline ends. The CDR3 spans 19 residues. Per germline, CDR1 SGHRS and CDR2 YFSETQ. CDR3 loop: CASSWPTGEAYSSYNEQFF. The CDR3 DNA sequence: TGCGCCAGCAGCTGGCCTACAGGGGAGGCTTATAGCTCCTACAATGAGCAGTTCTTC.

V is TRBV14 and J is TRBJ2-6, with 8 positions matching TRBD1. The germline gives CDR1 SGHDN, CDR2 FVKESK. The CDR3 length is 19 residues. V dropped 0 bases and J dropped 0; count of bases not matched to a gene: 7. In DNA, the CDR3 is TGTGCCAGCAGCCAAGATCTGGTTACAGGGGGCTCTGGGGCCAACGTCCTGACTTTC. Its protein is CASSQDLVTGGSGANVLTF.

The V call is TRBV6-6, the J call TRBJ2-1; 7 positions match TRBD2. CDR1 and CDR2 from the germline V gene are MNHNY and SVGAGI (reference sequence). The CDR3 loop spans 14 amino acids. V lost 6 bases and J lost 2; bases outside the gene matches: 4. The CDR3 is CASRVAGPYNEQFF. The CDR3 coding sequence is TGTGCCAGCAGGGTAGCGGGCCCCTACAATGAGCAGTTCTTC.

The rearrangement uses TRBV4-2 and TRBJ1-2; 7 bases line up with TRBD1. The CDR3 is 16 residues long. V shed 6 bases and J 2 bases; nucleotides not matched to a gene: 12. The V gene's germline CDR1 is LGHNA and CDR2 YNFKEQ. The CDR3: CASSLTPDRVNYGYTF. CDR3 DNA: TGTGCCAGCAGTCTTACTCCAGACAGGGTGAACTATGGCTACACCTTC.

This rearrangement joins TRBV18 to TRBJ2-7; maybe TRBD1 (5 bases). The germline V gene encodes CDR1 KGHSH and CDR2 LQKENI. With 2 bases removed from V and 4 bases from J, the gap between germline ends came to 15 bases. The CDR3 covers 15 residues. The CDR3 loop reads CASSPNQGSSYEQYF. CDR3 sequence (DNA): TGTGCCAGCTCACCAAATCAGGGTTCCTCTTACGAGCAGTACTTC. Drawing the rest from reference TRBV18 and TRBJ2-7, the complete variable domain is NAGVMQNPRHLVRRRGQEARLRCSPMKGHSHVYWYRQLPEEGLKFMVYLQKENIIDESGMPKERFSAEFPKEGPSILRIQQVVRGDSAAYFCASSPNQGSSYEQYFGPGTRLTVT.

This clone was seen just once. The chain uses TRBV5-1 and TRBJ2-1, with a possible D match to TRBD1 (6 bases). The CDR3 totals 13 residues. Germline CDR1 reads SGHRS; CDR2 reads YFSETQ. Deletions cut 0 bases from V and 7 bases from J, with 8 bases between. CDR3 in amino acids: CASSLAQGNEQFF. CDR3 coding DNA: TGCGCCAGCAGCTTGGCCCAGGGGAATGAGCAGTTCTTC.

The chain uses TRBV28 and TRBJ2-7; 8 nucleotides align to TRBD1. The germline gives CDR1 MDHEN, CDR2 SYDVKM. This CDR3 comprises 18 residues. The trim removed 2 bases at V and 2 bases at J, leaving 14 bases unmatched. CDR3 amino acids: CASSLGGFETGAAYEQYF. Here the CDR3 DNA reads TGTGCCAGCAGTTTAGGGGGGTTTGAGACAGGGGCCGCCTACGAGCAGTACTTC.

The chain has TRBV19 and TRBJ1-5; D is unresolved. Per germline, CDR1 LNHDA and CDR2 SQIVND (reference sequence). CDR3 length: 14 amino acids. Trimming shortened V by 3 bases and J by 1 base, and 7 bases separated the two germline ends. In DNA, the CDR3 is TGTGCCAGTAGTATTTGGGGAAGCAATCAGCCCCAGCATTTT. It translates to CASSIWGSNQPQHF.

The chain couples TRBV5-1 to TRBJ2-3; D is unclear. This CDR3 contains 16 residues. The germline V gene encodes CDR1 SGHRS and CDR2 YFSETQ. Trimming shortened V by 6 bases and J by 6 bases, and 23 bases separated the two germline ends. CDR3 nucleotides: TGCGCCAGCAACCCCAGCCCAGTTTCGATTCGGGATACGCAGTATTTT. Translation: CASNPSPVSIRDTQYF.

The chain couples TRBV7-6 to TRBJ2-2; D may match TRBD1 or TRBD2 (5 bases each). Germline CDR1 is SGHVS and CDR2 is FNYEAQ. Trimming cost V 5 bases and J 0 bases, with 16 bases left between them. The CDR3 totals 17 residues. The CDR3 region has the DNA TGTGCCAGCAGCCAAGAGAGGGGCAGCTCGAACACCGGGGAGCTGTTTTTT. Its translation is CASSQERGSSNTGELFF.

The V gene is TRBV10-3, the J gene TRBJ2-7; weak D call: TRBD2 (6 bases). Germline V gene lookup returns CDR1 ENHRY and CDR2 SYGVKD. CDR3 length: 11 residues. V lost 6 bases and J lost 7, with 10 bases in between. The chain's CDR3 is CAISNGREQYF. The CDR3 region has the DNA TGTGCCATCAGCAATGGGAGGGAGCAGTACTTC.

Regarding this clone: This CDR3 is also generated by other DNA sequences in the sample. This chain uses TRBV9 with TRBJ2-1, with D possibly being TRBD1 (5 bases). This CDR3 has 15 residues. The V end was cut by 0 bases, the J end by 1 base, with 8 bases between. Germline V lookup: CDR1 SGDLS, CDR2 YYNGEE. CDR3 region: CASSVGGDSYNEQFF. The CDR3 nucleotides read TGTGCCAGCAGCGTAGGGGGCGATTCCTACAATGAGCAGTTCTTC.

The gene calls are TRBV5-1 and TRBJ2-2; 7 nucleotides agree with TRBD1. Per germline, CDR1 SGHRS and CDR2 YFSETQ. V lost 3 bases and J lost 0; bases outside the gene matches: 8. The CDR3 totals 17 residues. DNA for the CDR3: TGCGCCAGCAGCTATTGGGGGACAGCCTCGAACACCGGGGAGCTGTTTTTT. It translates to CASSYWGTASNTGELFF.

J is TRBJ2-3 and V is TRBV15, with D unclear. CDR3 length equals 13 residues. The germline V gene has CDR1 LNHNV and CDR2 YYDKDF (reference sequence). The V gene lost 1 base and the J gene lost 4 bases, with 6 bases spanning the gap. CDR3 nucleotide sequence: TGTGCCACCAGCAGAGGCGAGCCAGATACGCAGTATTTT. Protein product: CATSRGEPDTQYF.

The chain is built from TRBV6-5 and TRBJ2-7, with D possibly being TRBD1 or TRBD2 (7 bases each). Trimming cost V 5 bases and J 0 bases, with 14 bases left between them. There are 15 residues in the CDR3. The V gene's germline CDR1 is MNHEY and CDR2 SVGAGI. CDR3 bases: TGTGCCAGCAGTCAGCGGGACAGCGTCTCCTACGAGCAGTACTTC. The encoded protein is CASSQRDSVSYEQYF.

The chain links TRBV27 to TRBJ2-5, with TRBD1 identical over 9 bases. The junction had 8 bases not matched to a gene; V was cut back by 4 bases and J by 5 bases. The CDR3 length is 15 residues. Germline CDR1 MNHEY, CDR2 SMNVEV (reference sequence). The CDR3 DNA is TGTGCCAGCAGTTCTAGGGACAGGGTGAGCGAGACCCAGTACTTC. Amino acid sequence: CASSSRDRVSETQYF.

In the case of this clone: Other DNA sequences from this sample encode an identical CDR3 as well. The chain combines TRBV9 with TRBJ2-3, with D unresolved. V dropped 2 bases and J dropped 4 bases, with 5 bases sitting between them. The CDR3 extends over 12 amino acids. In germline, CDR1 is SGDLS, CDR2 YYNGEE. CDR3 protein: CASSVGADTQYF. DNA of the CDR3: TGTGCCAGCAGCGTTGGAGCAGATACGCAGTATTTT. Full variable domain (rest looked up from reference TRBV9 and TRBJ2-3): DSGVTQTPKHLITATGQRVTLRCSPRSGDLSVYWYQQSLDQGLQFLIQYYNGEERAKGNILERFSAQQFPDLHSELNLSSLELGDSALYFCASSVGADTQYFGPGTRLTVL.

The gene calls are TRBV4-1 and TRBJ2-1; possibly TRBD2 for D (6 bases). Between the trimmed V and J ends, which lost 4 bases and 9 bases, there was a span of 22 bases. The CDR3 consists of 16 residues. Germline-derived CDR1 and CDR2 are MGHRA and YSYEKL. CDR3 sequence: CASSPRVAVTTGEQFF. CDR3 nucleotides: TGCGCCAGCAGCCCCCGGGTAGCGGTAACTACAGGTGAGCAGTTCTTC.

In DNA form, the CDR3 reads TGTGCCAGCTCACCACGGCCCTCTGAAGCTTTCTTT. This translates into CASSPRPSEAFF. The chain employs TRBV18 and TRBJ1-1, with no clear D. The CDR3 is 12 residues long. Per the germline V gene, CDR1 is KGHSH and CDR2 is LQKENI. Trimming removed 1 base from V and 6 bases from J, with 6 bases in between.